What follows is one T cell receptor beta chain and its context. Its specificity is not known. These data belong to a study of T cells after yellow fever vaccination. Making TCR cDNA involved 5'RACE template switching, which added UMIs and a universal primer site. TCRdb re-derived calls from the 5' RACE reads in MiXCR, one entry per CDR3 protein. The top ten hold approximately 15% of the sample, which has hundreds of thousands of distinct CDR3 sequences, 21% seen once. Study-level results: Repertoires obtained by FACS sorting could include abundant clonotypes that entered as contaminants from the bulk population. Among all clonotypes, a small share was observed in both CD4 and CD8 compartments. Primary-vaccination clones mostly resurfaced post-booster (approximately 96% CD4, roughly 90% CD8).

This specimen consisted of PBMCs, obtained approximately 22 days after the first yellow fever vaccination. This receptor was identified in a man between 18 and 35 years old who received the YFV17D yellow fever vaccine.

Here the CDR3 DNA reads TGTGCCAGCTCACCACCAAGGAGCGGGGGGCCGGCCTCCAGGGAGCAGTTCTTC. Its translation is CASSPPRSGGPASREQFF. The chain has TRBV18 and TRBJ2-1; 9 bases are shared with TRBD2. The CDR3 spans 18 residues. The V gene's germline CDR1 is KGHSH and CDR2 LQKENI. Losses at the gene ends were 0 bases for V and 10 bases for J; bases not matched to a gene: 16.